Below, 8 T cell receptor beta chains from the same sample are listed, as sequenced in a study of CD8+ T cells in alopecia areata. Following extraction, RNA underwent reverse transcription to cDNA, which served as the sequencing template. Sequencing was performed with immunoSEQ multiplex PCR; in TCRdb, only in-frame clones are kept and a portion is missing. The sample includes about 210,000 clones, approximately 72% seen only once; the top ten take about 1.2%. The sample's treatment: oral pan-JAK inhibitor, 5-10 mg twice daily. The specimen comprised CD4+ T cells sorted from blood, sampled at roughly week 45, from a patient treated with tofacitinib. Receptor source: a human donor with alopecia areata.

The chain links TRBV30 to TRBJ2-7, with 10 positions matching TRBD2. After removal of 0 bases from V and 2 bases from J, the junction contained 4 bases not matched to a gene. This CDR3 is built from 15 residues. CDR1 GTSNPN and CDR2 SVGIG come from the germline V gene (reference sequence). The chain's CDR3 is CAWSVNSGGPYEQYF. The CDR3 DNA reads as TGTGCCTGGAGTGTTAATAGCGGGGGGCCCTACGAGCAGTACTTC.

The J gene is TRBJ2-7, the V gene TRBV7-2; D unclear. V lost 5 bases to trimming and J lost 2 bases, with 10 bases between them. The CDR3 extends over 13 amino acids. CDR1 SGHTA and CDR2 FQGNSA come from the germline V gene. The chain's CDR3 is CASSPPGTYEQYF. For the CDR3, the DNA is TGTGCCAGCAGCCCCCCGGGCACCTACGAGCAGTACTTC.

The J gene is TRBJ1-2, the V gene TRBV25-1; TRBD1 matches at 10 bases. Losses at the gene ends were 5 bases for V and 5 bases for J; bases not matched to a gene: 5. The CDR3 extends over 14 amino acids. The germline V gene encodes CDR1 MGHDK and CDR2 SYGVNS. CDR3 protein: CASSTGQGLYGYTF. Here the CDR3 DNA reads TGTGCCAGCAGTACGGGACAGGGGCTTTATGGCTACACCTTC.

The chain is built from TRBV4-3 and TRBJ2-1; 16 bases are shared with TRBD2. The trim removed 0 bases at V and 3 bases at J, leaving 5 bases unmatched. Germline CDR1 LGHNA, CDR2 YSLEER. The CDR3 sequence is 19 residues long. CDR3 DNA: TGCGCCAGCAGCCAAGAGGGGACTAGCGGGGGGGCCAGCTACAATGAGCAGTTCTTC. It translates to CASSQEGTSGGASYNEQFF.

This clone was counted only a few times. CDR3 region: CASSLSGPSHGYTF. CDR3 coding DNA: TGTGCCAGCAGCTTATCGGGGCCCTCCCATGGCTACACCTTC. V and J are TRBV7-2 and TRBJ1-2, with D tentatively TRBD1 (5 bases). The CDR3 length is 14 residues. V dropped 2 bases and J dropped 6 bases, with 13 bases sitting between them. Germline lookup yields CDR1 SGHTA and CDR2 FQGNSA.

The V call is TRBV7-2, the J call TRBJ2-3; D possibly corresponds to TRBD2 (6 bases). The V gene lost 7 bases and the J gene lost 0 bases, with 14 bases spanning the gap. This CDR3 has 15 residues. Germline CDR1 reads SGHTA; CDR2 reads FQGNSA. The CDR3 region is CASMKAGPSTDTQYF. Here the CDR3 DNA reads TGTGCCAGCATGAAAGCGGGCCCTAGCACAGATACGCAGTATTTT.

This clone showed up just a few times. The rearrangement uses TRBV29-1 and TRBJ1-5; maybe TRBD1 (5 bases). This CDR3 is built from 13 residues. The germline CDR1 and CDR2 sequences are SQVTM and ANQGSEA. V dropped 7 bases and J dropped 6 bases, with 16 bases sitting between them. The CDR3 DNA follows: TGCAGCGCAAGTCAGGGTAAAGGTCAGCCCCAGCATTTT. Its protein product is CSASQGKGQPQHF.

The chain combines TRBV5-6 with TRBJ1-2; TRBD1 agrees at 8 bases. The CDR3 loop spans 14 amino acids. The V gene end was trimmed by 4 bases and the J gene end by 4 bases; junction bases not matched to a gene: 6. Looked up from germline, CDR1 is SGHDT and CDR2 is YYEEEE. The CDR3 spells CASSVGQGAYGYTF. The CDR3 region has the DNA TGTGCCAGCAGCGTAGGCCAGGGGGCCTATGGCTACACCTTC.